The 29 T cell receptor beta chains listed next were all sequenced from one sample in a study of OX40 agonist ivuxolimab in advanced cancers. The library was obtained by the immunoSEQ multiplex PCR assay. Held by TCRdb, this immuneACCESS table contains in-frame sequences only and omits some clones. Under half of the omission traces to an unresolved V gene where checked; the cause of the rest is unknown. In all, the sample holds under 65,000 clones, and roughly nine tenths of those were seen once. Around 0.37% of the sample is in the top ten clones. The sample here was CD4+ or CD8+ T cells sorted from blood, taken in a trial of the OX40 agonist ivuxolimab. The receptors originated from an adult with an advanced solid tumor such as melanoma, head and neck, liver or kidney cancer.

CDR3 sequence (DNA): TGTGCCAGCAGCCTAGACTTGTCGGCCAACGTCCTGACTTTC. This codes for CASSLDLSANVLTF. The V call is TRBV6-6, the J call TRBJ2-6, with no clear D. The CDR3 consists of 14 residues. Germline assignment: CDR1 MNHNY and CDR2 SVGAGI (reference sequence). Trimming pared 6 bases from V and 6 bases from J, leaving 12 bases between.

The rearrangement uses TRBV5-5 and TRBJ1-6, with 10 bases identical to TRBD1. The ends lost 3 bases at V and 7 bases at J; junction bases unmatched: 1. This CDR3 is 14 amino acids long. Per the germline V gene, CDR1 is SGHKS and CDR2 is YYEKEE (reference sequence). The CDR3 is CASSWDRGNSPLHF. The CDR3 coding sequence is TGTGCCAGCAGCTGGGACAGGGGAAATTCACCCCTCCACTTT.

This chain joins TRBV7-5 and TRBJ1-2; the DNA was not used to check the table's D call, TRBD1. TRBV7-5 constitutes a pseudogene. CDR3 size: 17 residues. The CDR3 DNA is TGTGCCAGAAGCCCAACCTTCCAACGACAGGGAAACTATGGCTACACCTTC. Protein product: CARSPTFQRQGNYGYTF.

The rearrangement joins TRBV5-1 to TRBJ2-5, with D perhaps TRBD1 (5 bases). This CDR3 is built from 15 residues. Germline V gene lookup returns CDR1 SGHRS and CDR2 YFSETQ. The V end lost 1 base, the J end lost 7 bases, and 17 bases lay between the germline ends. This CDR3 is CASSLTTGPSGTQYF. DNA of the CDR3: TGCGCCAGCAGCTTGACAACAGGCCCATCCGGGACCCAGTACTTC.

CDR3 region: CASSYTGQGANYGYTF. The CDR3 nucleotides read TGTGCCAGCAGTTACACCGGACAGGGGGCCAACTATGGCTACACCTTC. The rearrangement joins TRBV6-5 to TRBJ1-2; 11 bases agree with TRBD1. Germline-derived CDR1 and CDR2 are MNHEY and SVGAGI. Losses at the gene ends were 2 bases for V and 2 bases for J; bases not matched to a gene: 4. CDR3 length equals 16 residues.

The CDR3 DNA reads as TGTGCCAGCTCACCGGACAGAGACACTGAAGCTTTCTTT. This gives the protein CASSPDRDTEAFF. The chain employs TRBV18 and TRBJ1-1, with a weak D call TRBD1 (6 bases). Germline CDR1 and CDR2: KGHSH and LQKENI. Trimming pared 3 bases from V and 3 bases from J, leaving 8 bases between. The CDR3 has 13 amino acids.

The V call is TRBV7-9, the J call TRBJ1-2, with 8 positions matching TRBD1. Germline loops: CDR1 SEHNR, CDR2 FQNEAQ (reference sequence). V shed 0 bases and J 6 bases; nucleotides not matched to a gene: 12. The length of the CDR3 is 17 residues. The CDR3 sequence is CASSLATLRTGFNGYTF. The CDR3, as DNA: TGTGCCAGCAGCTTAGCGACCCTGCGGACAGGGTTTAATGGCTACACCTTC. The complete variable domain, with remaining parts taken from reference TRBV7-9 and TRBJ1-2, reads DTGVSQNPRHKITKRGQNVTFRCDPISEHNRLYWYRQTLGQGPEFLTYFQNEAQLEKSRLLSDRFSAERPKGSFSTLEIQRTEQGDSAMYLCASSLATLRTGFNGYTFGSGTRLTVV.

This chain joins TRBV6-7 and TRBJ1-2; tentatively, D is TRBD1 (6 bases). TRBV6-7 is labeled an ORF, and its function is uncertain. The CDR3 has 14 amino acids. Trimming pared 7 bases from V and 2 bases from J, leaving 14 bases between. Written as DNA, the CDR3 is TGTGCCAGCATAGGGGGGGACAAGAACTATGGCTACACCTTC. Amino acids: CASIGGDKNYGYTF.

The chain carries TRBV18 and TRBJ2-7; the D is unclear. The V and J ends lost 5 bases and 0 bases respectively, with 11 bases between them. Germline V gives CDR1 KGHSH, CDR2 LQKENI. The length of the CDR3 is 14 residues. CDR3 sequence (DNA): TGTGCCAGCTCATTTCCCGGACGCTCCTACGAGCAGTACTTC. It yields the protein CASSFPGRSYEQYF. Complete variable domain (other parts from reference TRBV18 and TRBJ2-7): NAGVMQNPRHLVRRRGQEARLRCSPMKGHSHVYWYRQLPEEGLKFMVYLQKENIIDESGMPKERFSAEFPKEGPSILRIQQVVRGDSAAYFCASSFPGRSYEQYFGPGTRLTVT.

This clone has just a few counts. CDR3 nucleotide sequence: TGTGCCAGCAGCGTAGCTATGGGGGCAGATACGCAGTATTTT. This gives the protein CASSVAMGADTQYF. This chain joins TRBV9 and TRBJ2-3; D possibly uses TRBD1 or TRBD2 (5 bases each). Germline CDR1 reads SGDLS; CDR2 reads YYNGEE. V lost 0 bases and J lost 4, with 9 bases in between. The CDR3 contains 14 residues.

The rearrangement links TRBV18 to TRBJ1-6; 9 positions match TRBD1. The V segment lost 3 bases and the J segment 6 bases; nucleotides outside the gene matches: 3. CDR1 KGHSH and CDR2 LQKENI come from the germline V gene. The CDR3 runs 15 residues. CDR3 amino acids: CASSPGDRANSPLHF. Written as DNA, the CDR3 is TGTGCCAGCTCACCTGGGGACAGGGCTAATTCACCCCTCCACTTT.

CDR3 sequence reads: CAIRPGTEGTEAFF. CDR3 coding DNA: TGTGCCATCAGGCCCGGGACAGAAGGCACTGAAGCTTTCTTT. The chain is built from TRBV10-3 and TRBJ1-1; 7 nucleotides match TRBD1. CDR1 ENHRY and CDR2 SYGVKD come from the germline V gene. This CDR3 has 14 residues. The trim removed 6 bases at V and 4 bases at J, leaving 8 bases unmatched.

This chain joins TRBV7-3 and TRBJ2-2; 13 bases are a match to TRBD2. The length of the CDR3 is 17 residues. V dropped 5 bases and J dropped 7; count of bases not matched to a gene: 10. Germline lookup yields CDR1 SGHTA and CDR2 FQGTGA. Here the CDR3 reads CASSRPEGLAGIGELFF. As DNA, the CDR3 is TGTGCCAGCAGCCGCCCGGAGGGACTAGCGGGGATCGGGGAGCTGTTTTTT.

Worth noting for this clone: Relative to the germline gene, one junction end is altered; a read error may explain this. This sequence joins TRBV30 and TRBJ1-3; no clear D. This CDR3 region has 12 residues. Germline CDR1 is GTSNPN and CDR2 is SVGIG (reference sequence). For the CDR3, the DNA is TGTGTCTGGAAGCGCGCTGGAAACACCATATATTTT. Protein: CVWKRAGNTIYF.

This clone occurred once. This chain's CDR3 is CASSLPGLSTDTQYF. Here the CDR3 DNA reads TGTGCCAGCAGCTTACCGGGACTCAGCACAGATACGCAGTATTTT. V is TRBV13 and J is TRBJ2-3; D is possibly TRBD2 (6 bases). Germline lookup yields CDR1 PRHDT and CDR2 FYEKMQ (reference sequence). Trimming stripped 2 bases from V and 0 bases from J, with 9 bases between. The CDR3 contains 15 residues.

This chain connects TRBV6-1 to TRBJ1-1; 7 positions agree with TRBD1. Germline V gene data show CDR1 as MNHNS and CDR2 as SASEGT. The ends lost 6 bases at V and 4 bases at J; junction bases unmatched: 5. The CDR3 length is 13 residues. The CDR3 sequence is CASRDRAPTEAFF. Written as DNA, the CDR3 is TGTGCCAGCAGAGACAGGGCCCCCACTGAAGCTTTCTTT.

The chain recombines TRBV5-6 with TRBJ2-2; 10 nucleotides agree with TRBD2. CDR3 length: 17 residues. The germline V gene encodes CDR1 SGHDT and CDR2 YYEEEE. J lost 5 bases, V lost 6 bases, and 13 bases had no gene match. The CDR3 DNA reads TGTGCCAGCACCGGAGATGGGCTAGCGGGGGCGACCGGGGAGCTGTTTTTT. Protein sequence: CASTGDGLAGATGELFF. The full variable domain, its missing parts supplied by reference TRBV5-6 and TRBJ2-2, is DAGVTQSPTHLIKTRGQQVTLRCSPKSGHDTVSWYQQALGQGPQFIFQYYEEEERQRGNFPDRFSGHQFPNYSSELNVNALLLGDSALYLCASTGDGLAGATGELFFGEGSRLTVL.

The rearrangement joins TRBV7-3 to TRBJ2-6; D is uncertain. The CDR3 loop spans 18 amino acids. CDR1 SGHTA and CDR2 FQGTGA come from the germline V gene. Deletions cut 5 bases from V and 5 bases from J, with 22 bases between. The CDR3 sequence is CASSHVTDAQSRANVLTF. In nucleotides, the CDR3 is TGTGCCAGCAGCCATGTTACAGACGCTCAAAGTCGGGCCAACGTCCTGACTTTC.

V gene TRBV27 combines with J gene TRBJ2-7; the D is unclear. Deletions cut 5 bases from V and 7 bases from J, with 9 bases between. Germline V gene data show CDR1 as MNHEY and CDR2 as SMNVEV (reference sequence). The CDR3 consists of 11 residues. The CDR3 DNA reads TGTGCCAGCAGTCCCAGTGATGAGCAGTACTTC. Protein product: CASSPSDEQYF.

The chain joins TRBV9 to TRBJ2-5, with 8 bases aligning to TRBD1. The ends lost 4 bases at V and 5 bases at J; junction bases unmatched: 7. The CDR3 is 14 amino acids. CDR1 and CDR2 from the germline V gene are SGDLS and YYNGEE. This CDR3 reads CASSPRQGSETQYF. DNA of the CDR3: TGTGCCAGCAGCCCCAGACAGGGGTCGGAGACCCAGTACTTC.

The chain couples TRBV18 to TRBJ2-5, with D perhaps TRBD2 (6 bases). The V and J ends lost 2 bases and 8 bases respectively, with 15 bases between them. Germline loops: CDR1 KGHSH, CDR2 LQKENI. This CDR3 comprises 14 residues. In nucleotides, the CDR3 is TGTGCCAGCTCACCAGGGCAGGGAGGTCGAACCCAGTACTTC. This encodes CASSPGQGGRTQYF.

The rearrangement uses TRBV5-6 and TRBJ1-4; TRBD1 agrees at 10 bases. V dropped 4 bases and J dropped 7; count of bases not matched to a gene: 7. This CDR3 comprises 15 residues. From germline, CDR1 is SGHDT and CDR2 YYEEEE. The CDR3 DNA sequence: TGTGCCAGCAGCGGGACAGGGGTCGGGGGTGAAAAACTGTTTTTT. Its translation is CASSGTGVGGEKLFF.

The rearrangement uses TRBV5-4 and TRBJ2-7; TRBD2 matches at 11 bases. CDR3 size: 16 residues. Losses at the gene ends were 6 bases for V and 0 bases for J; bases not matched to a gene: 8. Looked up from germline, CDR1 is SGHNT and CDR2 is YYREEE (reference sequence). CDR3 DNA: TGTGCCAGCACCCATTCCCTAGCGGGGGGCTCCTACGAGCAGTACTTC. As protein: CASTHSLAGGSYEQYF.

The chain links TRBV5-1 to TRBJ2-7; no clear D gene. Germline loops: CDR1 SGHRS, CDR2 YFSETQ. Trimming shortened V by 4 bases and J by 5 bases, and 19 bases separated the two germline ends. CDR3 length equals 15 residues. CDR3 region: CASSGTQVPGHEQYF. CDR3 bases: TGCGCCAGCAGCGGAACGCAGGTCCCCGGCCACGAGCAGTACTTC.

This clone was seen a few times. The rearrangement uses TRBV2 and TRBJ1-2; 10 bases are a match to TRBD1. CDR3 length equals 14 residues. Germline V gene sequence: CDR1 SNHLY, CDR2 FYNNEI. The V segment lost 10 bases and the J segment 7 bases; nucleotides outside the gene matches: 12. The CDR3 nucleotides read TGTGCCACGCAAAGGGACAGGGGAATTGGTGGCTACACCTTC. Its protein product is CATQRDRGIGGYTF. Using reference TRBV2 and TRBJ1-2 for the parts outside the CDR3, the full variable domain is EPEVTQTPSHQVTQMGQEVILRCVPISNHLYFYWYRQILGQKVEFLVSFYNNEISEKSEIFDDQFSVERPDGSNFTLKIRSTKLEDSAMYFCATQRDRGIGGYTFGSGTRLTVV.

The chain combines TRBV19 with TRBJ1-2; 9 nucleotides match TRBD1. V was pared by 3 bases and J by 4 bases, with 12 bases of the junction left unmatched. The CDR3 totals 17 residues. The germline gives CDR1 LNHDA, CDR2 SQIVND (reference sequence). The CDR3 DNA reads TGTGCCAGTAGTATCGGGACGGGACAGGGTTACTTCTATGGCTACACCTTC. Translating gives CASSIGTGQGYFYGYTF.

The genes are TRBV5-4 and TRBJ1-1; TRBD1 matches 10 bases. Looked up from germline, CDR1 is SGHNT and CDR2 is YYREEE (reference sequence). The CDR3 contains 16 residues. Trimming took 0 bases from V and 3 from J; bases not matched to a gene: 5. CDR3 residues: CASSLGWTGGDTEAFF. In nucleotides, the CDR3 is TGTGCCAGCAGCTTGGGGTGGACAGGGGGAGACACTGAAGCTTTCTTT.

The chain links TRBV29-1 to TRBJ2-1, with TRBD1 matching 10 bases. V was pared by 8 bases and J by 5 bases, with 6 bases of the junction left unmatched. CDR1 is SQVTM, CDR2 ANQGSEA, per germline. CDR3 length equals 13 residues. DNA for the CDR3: TGCAGCTTCCGGACAGGGGGGGACAATGAGCAGTTCTTC. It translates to CSFRTGGDNEQFF.

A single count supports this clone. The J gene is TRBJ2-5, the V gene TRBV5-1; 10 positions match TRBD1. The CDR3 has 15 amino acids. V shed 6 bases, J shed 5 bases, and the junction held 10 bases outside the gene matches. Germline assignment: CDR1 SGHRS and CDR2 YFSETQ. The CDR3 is CASTIDRGLVETQYF. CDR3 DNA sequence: TGCGCCAGCACCATCGACAGGGGGCTAGTCGAGACCCAGTACTTC.